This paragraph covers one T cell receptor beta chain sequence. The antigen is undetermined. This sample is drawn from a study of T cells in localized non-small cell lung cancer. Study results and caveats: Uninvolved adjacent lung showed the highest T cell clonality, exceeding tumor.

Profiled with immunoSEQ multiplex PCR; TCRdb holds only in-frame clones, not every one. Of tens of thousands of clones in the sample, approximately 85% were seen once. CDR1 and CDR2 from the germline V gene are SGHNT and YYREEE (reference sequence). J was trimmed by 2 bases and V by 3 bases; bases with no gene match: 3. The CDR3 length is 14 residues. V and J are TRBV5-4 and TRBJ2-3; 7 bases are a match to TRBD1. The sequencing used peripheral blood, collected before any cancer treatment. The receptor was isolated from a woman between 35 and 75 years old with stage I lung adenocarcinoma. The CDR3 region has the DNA TGTGCCAGCAGCTGGGGACAGTCCACAGATACGCAGTATTTT. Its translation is CASSWGQSTDTQYF.